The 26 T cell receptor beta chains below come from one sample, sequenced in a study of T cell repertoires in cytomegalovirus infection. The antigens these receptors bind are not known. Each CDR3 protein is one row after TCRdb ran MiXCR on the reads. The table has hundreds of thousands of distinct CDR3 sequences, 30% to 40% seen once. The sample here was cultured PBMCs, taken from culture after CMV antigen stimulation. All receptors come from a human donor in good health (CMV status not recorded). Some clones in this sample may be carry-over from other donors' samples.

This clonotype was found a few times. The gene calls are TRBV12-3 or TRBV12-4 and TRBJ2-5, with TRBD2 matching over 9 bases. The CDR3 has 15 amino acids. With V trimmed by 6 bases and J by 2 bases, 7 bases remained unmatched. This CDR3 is CASRRGTSRQETQYF. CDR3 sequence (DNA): TGTGCCAGCAGACGAGGGACTAGCAGACAAGAGACCCAGTACTTC.

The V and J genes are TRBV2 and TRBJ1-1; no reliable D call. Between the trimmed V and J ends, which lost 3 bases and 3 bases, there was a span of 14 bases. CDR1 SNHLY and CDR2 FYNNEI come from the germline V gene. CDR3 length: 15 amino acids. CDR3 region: CASSEAVRRDTEAFF. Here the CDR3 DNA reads TGTGCCAGCAGTGAGGCGGTTAGAAGGGACACTGAAGCTTTCTTT.

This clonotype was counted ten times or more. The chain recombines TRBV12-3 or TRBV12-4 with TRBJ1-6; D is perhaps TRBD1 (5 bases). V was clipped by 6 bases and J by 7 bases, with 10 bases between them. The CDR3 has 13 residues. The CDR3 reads CASSPGTNSPLHF. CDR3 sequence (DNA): TGTGCCAGCAGCCCTGGGACCAATTCACCCCTCCACTTT.

In nucleotides, the CDR3 is TGTGCCAGCAGTCACCCAGGAGCGGGGGGCACCGGGGAGCTGTTTTTT. Translation: CASSHPGAGGTGELFF. V is TRBV28 and J is TRBJ2-2; TRBD2 matches 9 bases. With V trimmed by 5 bases and J by 4 bases, 8 bases remained unmatched. Germline V gene sequence: CDR1 MDHEN, CDR2 SYDVKM. The CDR3 sequence is 16 residues long.

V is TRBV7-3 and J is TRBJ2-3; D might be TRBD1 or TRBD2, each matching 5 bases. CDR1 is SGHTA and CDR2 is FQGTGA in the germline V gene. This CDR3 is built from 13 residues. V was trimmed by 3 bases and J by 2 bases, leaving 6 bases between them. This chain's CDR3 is CASSLGDTDTQYF. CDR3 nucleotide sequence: TGTGCCAGCAGCTTGGGGGACACAGATACGCAGTATTTT. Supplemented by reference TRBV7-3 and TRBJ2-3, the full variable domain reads GAGVSQTPSNKVTEKGKYVELRCDPISGHTALYWYRQSLGQGPEFLIYFQGTGAADDSGLPNDRFFAVRPEGSVSTLKIQRTERGDSAVYLCASSLGDTDTQYFGPGTRLTVL.

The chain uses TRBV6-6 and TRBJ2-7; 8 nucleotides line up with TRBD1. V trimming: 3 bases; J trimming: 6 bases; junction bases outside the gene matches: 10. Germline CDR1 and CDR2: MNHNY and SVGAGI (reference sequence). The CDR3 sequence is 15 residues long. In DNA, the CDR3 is TGTGCCAGCAGTTATCCCGGGACAGGCCTCGGCGAGCAGTACTTC. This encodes CASSYPGTGLGEQYF.

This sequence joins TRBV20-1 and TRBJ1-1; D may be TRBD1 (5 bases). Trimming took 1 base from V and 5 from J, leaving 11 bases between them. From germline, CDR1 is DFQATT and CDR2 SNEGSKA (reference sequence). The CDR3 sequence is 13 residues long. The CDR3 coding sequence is TGCAGTGCTAGAGGTCTAGGGGAAACTGAAGCTTTCTTT. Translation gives CSARGLGETEAFF.

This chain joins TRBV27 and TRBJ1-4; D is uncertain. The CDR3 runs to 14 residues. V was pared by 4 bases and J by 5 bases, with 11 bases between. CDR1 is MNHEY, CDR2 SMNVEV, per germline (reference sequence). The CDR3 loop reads CASSSRRGNEKLFF. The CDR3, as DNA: TGTGCCAGCAGTTCCCGCCGCGGAAATGAAAAACTGTTTTTT.

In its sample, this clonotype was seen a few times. The CDR3 here is CASRTSLAEAFF. The CDR3 region has the DNA TGTGCCAGCAGGACGTCACTTGCTGAAGCTTTCTTT. The chain uses TRBV28 and TRBJ1-1; D uncertain. V lost 6 bases, J lost 6 bases, and 11 bases lay in between. Germline values: CDR1 MDHEN, CDR2 SYDVKM. This CDR3 is built from 12 residues.

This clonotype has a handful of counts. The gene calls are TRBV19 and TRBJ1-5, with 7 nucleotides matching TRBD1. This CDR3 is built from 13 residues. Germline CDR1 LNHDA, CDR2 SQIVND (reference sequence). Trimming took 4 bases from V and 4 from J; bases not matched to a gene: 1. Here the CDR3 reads CASSNRGNQPQHF. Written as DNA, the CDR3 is TGTGCCAGTAGTAACAGGGGAAATCAGCCCCAGCATTTT.

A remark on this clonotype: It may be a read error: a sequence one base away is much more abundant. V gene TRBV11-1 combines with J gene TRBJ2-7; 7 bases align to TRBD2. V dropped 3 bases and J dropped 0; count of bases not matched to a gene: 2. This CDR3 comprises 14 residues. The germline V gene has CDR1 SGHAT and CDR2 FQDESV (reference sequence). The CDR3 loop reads CASSLSGNSYEQYF. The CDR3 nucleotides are TGTGCCAGCAGCTTGAGCGGGAACTCCTACGAGCAGTACTTC.

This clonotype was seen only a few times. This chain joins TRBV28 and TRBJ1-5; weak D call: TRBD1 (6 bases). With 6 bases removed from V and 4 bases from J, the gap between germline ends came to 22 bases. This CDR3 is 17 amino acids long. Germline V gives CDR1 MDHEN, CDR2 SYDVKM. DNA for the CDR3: TGTGCCAGCAGGCCACACAGGGACATGGGGGGGAATCAGCCCCAGCATTTT. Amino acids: CASRPHRDMGGNQPQHF.

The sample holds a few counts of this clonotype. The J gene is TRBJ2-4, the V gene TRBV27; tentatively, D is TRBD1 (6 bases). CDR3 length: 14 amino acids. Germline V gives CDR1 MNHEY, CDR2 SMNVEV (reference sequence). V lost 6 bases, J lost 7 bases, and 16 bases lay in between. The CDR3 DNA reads TGTGCCAGCAGCCTCGCAGGGGAATGGAACATTCAGTACTTC. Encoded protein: CASSLAGEWNIQYF.

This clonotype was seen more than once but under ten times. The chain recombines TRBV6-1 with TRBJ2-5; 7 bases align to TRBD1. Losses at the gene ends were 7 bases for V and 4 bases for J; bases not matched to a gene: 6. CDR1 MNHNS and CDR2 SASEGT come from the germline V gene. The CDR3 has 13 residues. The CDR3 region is CASITGESETQYF. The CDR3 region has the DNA TGTGCCAGCATTACAGGGGAATCAGAGACCCAGTACTTC.

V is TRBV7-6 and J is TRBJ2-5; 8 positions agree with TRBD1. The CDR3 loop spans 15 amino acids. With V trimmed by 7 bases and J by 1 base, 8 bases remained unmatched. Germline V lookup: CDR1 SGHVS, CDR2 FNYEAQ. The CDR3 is CASTEPGQVQETQYF. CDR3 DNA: TGTGCCAGCACCGAACCGGGACAGGTCCAAGAGACCCAGTACTTC.

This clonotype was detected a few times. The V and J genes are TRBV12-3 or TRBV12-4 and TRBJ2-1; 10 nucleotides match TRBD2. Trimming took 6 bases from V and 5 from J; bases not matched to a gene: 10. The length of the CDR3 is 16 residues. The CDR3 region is CASSRRAGLADNEQFF. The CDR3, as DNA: TGTGCCAGCAGCCGGAGGGCAGGACTAGCGGACAATGAGCAGTTCTTC.

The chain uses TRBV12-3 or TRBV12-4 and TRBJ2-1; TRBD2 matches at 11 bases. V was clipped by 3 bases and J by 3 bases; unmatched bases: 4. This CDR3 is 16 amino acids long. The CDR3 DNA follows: TGTGCCAGCAGTTTTCTTGGGACTAGCGGCTACAATGAGCAGTTCTTC. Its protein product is CASSFLGTSGYNEQFF.

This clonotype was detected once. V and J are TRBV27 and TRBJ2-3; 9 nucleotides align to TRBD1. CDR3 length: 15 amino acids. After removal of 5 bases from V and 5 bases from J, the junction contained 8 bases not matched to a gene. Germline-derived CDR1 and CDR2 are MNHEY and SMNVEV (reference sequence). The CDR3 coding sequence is TGTGCCAGCAGTCCGGCGGGGACAGGGCGAGATACGCAGTATTTT. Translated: CASSPAGTGRDTQYF.

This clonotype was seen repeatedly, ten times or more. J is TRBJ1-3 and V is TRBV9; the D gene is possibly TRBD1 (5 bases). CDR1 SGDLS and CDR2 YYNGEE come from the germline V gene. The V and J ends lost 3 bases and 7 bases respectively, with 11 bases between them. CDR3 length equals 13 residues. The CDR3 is CASSARDGNTIYF. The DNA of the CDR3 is TGTGCCAGCAGCGCGAGGGACGGCAACACCATATATTTT. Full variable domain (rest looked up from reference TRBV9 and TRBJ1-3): DSGVTQTPKHLITATGQRVTLRCSPRSGDLSVYWYQQSLDQGLQFLIQYYNGEERAKGNILERFSAQQFPDLHSELNLSSLELGDSALYFCASSARDGNTIYFGEGSWLTVV.

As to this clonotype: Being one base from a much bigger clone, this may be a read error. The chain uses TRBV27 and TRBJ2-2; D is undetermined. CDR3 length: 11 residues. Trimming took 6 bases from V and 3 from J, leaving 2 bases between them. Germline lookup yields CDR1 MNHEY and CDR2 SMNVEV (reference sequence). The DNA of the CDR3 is TGTGCCAGCAGGCACACCGGGGAGCTGTTTTTT. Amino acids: CASRHTGELFF.

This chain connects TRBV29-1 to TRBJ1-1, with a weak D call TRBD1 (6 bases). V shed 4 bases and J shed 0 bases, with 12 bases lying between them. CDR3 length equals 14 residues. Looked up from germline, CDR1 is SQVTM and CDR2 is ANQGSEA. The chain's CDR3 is CSVVVQGMNTEAFF. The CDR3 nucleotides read TGCAGCGTTGTAGTGCAGGGGATGAACACTGAAGCTTTCTTT.

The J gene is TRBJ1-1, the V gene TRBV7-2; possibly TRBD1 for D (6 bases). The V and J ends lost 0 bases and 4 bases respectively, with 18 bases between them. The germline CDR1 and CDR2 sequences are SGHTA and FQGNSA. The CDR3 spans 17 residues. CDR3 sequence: CASSLARQVGPGTEAFF. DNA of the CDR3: TGTGCCAGCAGCTTAGCCCGACAGGTGGGACCCGGCACTGAAGCTTTCTTT.

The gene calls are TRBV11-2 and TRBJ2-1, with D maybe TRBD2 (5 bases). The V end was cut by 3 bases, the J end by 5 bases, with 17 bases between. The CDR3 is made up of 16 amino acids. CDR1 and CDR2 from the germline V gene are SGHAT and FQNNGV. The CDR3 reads CASSFVASPPHNEQFF. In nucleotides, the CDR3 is TGTGCCAGCAGCTTCGTAGCGAGCCCCCCACACAATGAGCAGTTCTTC.

CDR3 sequence (DNA): TGCAGTGCTAGGAGGTCCACTGAAGCTTTCTTT. Translating it yields CSARRSTEAFF. This chain joins TRBV20-1 and TRBJ1-1, with D hard to call. Trimming cost V 3 bases and J 4 bases, with 6 bases left between them. The V gene's germline CDR1 is DFQATT and CDR2 SNEGSKA (reference sequence). CDR3 size: 11 residues.

Written as DNA, the CDR3 is TGTGCCAGCAGCGTGACAGGGGTGGGCACAGATACGCAGTATTTT. The encoded protein is CASSVTGVGTDTQYF. J is TRBJ2-3 and V is TRBV7-3, with 8 nucleotides matching TRBD1. With V trimmed by 5 bases and J by 1 base, 5 bases remained unmatched. Per germline, CDR1 SGHTA and CDR2 FQGTGA. The CDR3 runs to 15 residues.

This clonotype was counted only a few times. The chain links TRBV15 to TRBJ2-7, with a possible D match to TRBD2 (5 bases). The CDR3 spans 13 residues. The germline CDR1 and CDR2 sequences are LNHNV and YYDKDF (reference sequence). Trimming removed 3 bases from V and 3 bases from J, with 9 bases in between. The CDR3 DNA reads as TGTGCCACCAGCAGGGACTTTAGCTACGAGCAGTACGTC. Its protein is CATSRDFSYEQYV.